This paragraph reports one TCR beta chain. Antigen: not known. Germline V gives CDR1 SGHDT, CDR2 YYEEEE. Trimming took 4 bases from V and 2 from J, leaving 22 bases between them. The CDR3 is 17 amino acids. The data were taken from a study of cytomegalovirus exposure and HLA in healthy donors. The study's findings and limits: Among CMV-associated TCR beta chains, most appeared HLA-restricted in a later analysis.

Primers: 60 Vbeta forward and 13 Jbeta reverse. As originally analysed: As a later analysis found, there were tens of millions of unique TCR beta chains, of which some 9.9 million were shared. TCRdb keeps only in-frame clones here, not all; method: immunoSEQ multiplex PCR. V and J calls and clone size follow that table, whereas D and trimming were derived from the DNA. The table includes about 160,000 clones, 84% detected once. The sample taken for sequencing was PBMCs. The gene calls are TRBV5-6 and TRBJ2-7; weak D call: TRBD2 (6 bases). The TCR was taken from a man between 18 and 29 years old in good health and CMV-seronegative. The chain's CDR3 is CASSAPARGISTYEQYF. The CDR3 region has the DNA TGTGCCAGCAGCGCCCCCGCCCGGGGGATATCTACCTACGAGCAGTACTTC.